The 9 T cell receptor beta chains given below trace back to one sample, sequenced in a study of blood T cells in healthy people across ages. Through a sample-barcoded 5' primer and a J-beta primer mix, a second PCR was run for about 6 to 11 cycles. MiXCR, run by TCRdb on the 5' RACE reads, gives a single entry per CDR3 protein. This table holds around 1.7 million distinct CDR3 sequences, roughly 30% found once. Sequenced sample: blood. The receptors stem from a young woman in good health.

This clonotype was observed a few times. The chain has TRBV20-1 and TRBJ1-5; no firm D call. Deletions cut 3 bases from V and 0 bases from J, with 15 bases between. Per germline, CDR1 DFQATT and CDR2 SNEGSKA (reference sequence). The CDR3 is 16 residues long. The CDR3, as DNA: TGCAGTGCTAGCTATGGGGTCGGAAATAGCAATCAGCCCCAGCATTTT. Its protein product is CSASYGVGNSNQPQHF.

The rearrangement joins TRBV28 to TRBJ1-2; D might be TRBD1 (6 bases). The CDR3 runs to 14 residues. Germline lookup yields CDR1 MDHEN and CDR2 SYDVKM. Trimming took off 6 bases at V and 4 bases at J, with 15 bases between the two ends. CDR3 protein: CASSPGGGAYGYTF. The CDR3 DNA reads as TGTGCCAGCAGCCCTGGGGGGGGCGCCTATGGCTACACCTTC.

This clonotype occurred many times. The genes are TRBV7-9 and TRBJ2-7; possibly TRBD2 for D (6 bases). Germline loops: CDR1 SEHNR, CDR2 FQNEAQ (reference sequence). The CDR3 length is 16 residues. V lost 1 base and J 0 bases, leaving 13 bases between the germline ends. CDR3 DNA sequence: TGTGCCAGCAGCTTAGTAGGCGGGATGAGCTCCTACGAGCAGTACTTC. Amino acid sequence: CASSLVGGMSSYEQYF.

In its sample, this clonotype was seen a few times. This chain uses TRBV3-1 with TRBJ2-5, with D maybe TRBD2 (5 bases). Trimming removed 3 bases from V and 4 bases from J, with 15 bases in between. CDR3 length: 15 amino acids. Per the germline V gene, CDR1 is LGHDT and CDR2 is YNNKEL (reference sequence). CDR3 bases: TGTGCCAGCAGCCAGTACGCCGGGGTGGCAGAGACCCAGTACTTC. Protein sequence: CASSQYAGVAETQYF.

V is TRBV2 and J is TRBJ2-5; TRBD2 agrees at 9 bases. This CDR3 region has 17 residues. Germline loops: CDR1 SNHLY, CDR2 FYNNEI. V dropped 2 bases and J dropped 2; count of bases not matched to a gene: 9. The CDR3 nucleotides are TGTGCCAGCAGTGAATGGGCTACTAGCGGGCCTCAAGAGACCCAGTACTTC. Translating gives CASSEWATSGPQETQYF.

The V call is TRBV29-1, the J call TRBJ2-7, with a tentative D call TRBD2 (5 bases). The CDR3 contains 13 residues. V lost 4 bases and J 7 bases, leaving 17 bases between the germline ends. CDR1 is SQVTM and CDR2 is ANQGSEA in the germline V gene. CDR3 region: CSVARIERGEQYF. Here the CDR3 DNA reads TGCAGCGTTGCCCGAATCGAACGCGGGGAGCAGTACTTC.

The rearrangement joins TRBV5-1 to TRBJ2-1; a weak D match, TRBD2 (6 bases). Germline V gene lookup returns CDR1 SGHRS and CDR2 YFSETQ. Trimming removed 0 bases from V and 13 bases from J, with 35 bases in between. The CDR3 consists of 20 residues. DNA of the CDR3: TGCGCCAGCAGCTTGGAGGATAGTACCGGCGGCATTTCCCCGGGGGAGACCCAGTTCTTC. This gives the protein CASSLEDSTGGISPGETQFF.

There are a few counts of this clonotype. This chain uses TRBV6-6 with TRBJ2-5, with 8 bases fitting TRBD2. The CDR3 length is 15 residues. Germline trimming cut 8 bases from V and 3 bases from J; bases unmatched to any gene: 11. The germline gives CDR1 MNHNY, CDR2 SVGAGI (reference sequence). The CDR3 DNA reads TGTGCCAGCGGTCCCAGGAGCGGGGGAAAAGAGACCCAGTACTTC. It translates to CASGPRSGGKETQYF.

This clonotype appeared a few times. The gene calls are TRBV14 and TRBJ2-5, with D possibly being TRBD2 (5 bases). The germline CDR1 and CDR2 sequences are SGHDN and FVKESK. This CDR3 is 13 amino acids long. V lost 4 bases and J 6 bases, leaving 12 bases between the germline ends. In DNA form, the CDR3 reads TGTGCCAGCAGCCCTTCTCGGGGTCAGACCCAGTACTTC. Translation: CASSPSRGQTQYF. Full variable domain (remainder filled in from reference TRBV14 and TRBJ2-5): EAGVTQFPSHSVIEKGQTVTLRCDPISGHDNLYWYRRVMGKEIKFLLHFVKESKQDESGMPNNRFLAERTGGTYSTLKVQPAELEDSGVYFCASSPSRGQTQYFGPGTRLLVL.